A single sample gave rise to the 9 T cell receptor beta chains below, sequenced in a study of blood T cell repertoires in COVID-19 (dated by TCRdb to the early 2020s). Libraries were constructed by the immunoSEQ multiplex PCR assay. The table was pulled from immuneACCESS by TCRdb, which kept in-frame rearrangements only. Such tables lose some clones; where checked, under half of the loss comes from unresolved V genes, and the rest has no known cause. The sample data list some 150,000 clones, and 65% to 85% of these were observed just once. The biggest ten clones account for roughly 5.7% of the sample. Sequences were obtained from PBMCs or T cells enriched from blood (not recorded which). Source of these receptors: a woman in her 50s who had been exposed to COVID-19.

This chain uses TRBV5-8 with TRBJ2-7; 9 bases are a match to TRBD2. The CDR3 is 16 residues long. Trimming took 1 base from V and 5 from J; bases not matched to a gene: 10. Per the germline V gene, CDR1 is SGHTS and CDR2 is YDEGEE. The DNA of the CDR3 is TGTGCCAGCAGCTTGTACAGGGGTAGCGGGAGCCACGAGCAGTACTTC. Its translation: CASSLYRGSGSHEQYF.

This clone was recorded only once. The chain carries TRBV10-3 and TRBJ1-1; 9 bases match TRBD1. CDR3 size: 19 residues. V lost 3 bases to trimming and J lost 0 bases; unmatched junction nucleotides: 14. The V gene's germline CDR1 is ENHRY and CDR2 SYGVKD. The CDR3 loop is CAISEYPPGQGLMNTEAFF. The DNA of the CDR3 is TGTGCCATCAGTGAATACCCCCCGGGACAGGGACTCATGAACACTGAAGCTTTCTTT.

The chain couples TRBV7-9 to TRBJ1-1; tentative D call: TRBD1 (5 bases). Trimming took 5 bases from V and 6 from J, leaving 16 bases between them. Germline CDR1 is SEHNR and CDR2 is FQNEAQ (reference sequence). The length of the CDR3 is 14 residues. DNA of the CDR3: TGTGCCAGCAGCCACGCAGGGAGGGGACCTGAAGCTTTCTTT. Encoded protein: CASSHAGRGPEAFF. Filled out from reference TRBV7-9 and TRBJ1-1, the complete variable domain reads DTGVSQNPRHKITKRGQNVTFRCDPISEHNRLYWYRQTLGQGPEFLTYFQNEAQLEKSRLLSDRFSAERPKGSFSTLEIQRTEQGDSAMYLCASSHAGRGPEAFFGQGTRLTVV.

CDR3 in DNA: TGTGCCAGCAGTTACGGCCCAAAGCAGTACTTC. Amino acids: CASSYGPKQYF. The rearrangement joins TRBV6-5 to TRBJ2-7; D is unclear. V lost 2 bases, J lost 8 bases, and 7 bases lay in between. CDR3 length equals 11 residues. Germline CDR1 is MNHEY and CDR2 is SVGAGI.

The chain recombines TRBV21-1 with TRBJ2-7; TRBD1 is the table's D call and was not checked against the DNA. TRBV21-1 is labeled a pseudogene. The CDR3 loop spans 13 amino acids. CDR3: CASSSGQVYEQYF. The CDR3 nucleotides read TGTGCCAGCAGCAGTGGACAGGTCTACGAGCAGTACTTC.

V and J are TRBV6-6 and TRBJ1-2; D is perhaps TRBD1 (5 bases). V lost 0 bases and J lost 8, with 16 bases in between. From germline, CDR1 is MNHNY and CDR2 SVGAGI (reference sequence). CDR3 length: 15 residues. CDR3 region: CASSYSMSGGDGYTF. The CDR3 DNA is TGTGCCAGCAGTTACTCGATGTCGGGAGGGGACGGCTACACCTTC.

The rearrangement joins TRBV10-2 to TRBJ2-5, with 11 bases matching TRBD2. The CDR3 covers 15 residues. V was clipped by 6 bases and J by 2 bases; unmatched bases: 5. CDR1 and CDR2 (germline): WSHSY, SAAADI. CDR3 coding DNA: TGCGCCAGCAGCCGACTAGCGGGACTACAAGAGACCCAGTACTTC. Protein product: CASSRLAGLQETQYF.

The J gene is TRBJ2-7, the V gene TRBV5-4, with 9 bases identical to TRBD1. V gave up 4 bases and J gave up 5 bases; unmatched junction bases: 10. The CDR3 contains 15 residues. Germline V gene sequence: CDR1 SGHNT, CDR2 YYREEE (reference sequence). CDR3 region: CASSTGTGKSHEQYF. CDR3 coding DNA: TGTGCCAGCAGCACTGGGACAGGGAAGTCCCACGAGCAGTACTTC.

This chain links TRBV30 with TRBJ1-1; weak D call: TRBD1 (6 bases). CDR1 is GTSNPN and CDR2 is SVGIG in the germline V gene (reference sequence). V lost 3 bases to trimming and J lost 0 bases, with 14 bases between them. This CDR3 contains 15 residues. The CDR3 sequence is CAWSAGVPMNTEAFF. CDR3 DNA sequence: TGTGCCTGGAGCGCAGGGGTCCCAATGAACACTGAAGCTTTCTTT.